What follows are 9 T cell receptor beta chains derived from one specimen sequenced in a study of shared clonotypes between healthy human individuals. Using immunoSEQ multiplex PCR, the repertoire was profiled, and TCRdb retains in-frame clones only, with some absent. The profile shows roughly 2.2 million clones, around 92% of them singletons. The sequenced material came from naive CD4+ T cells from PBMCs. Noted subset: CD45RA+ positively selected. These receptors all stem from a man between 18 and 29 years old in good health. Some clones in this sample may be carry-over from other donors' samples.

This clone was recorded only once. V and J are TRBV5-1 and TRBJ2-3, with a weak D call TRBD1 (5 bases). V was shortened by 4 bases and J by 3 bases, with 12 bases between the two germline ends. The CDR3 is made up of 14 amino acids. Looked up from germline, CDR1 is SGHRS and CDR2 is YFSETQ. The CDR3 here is CASSAATATDTQYF. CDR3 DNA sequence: TGCGCCAGCAGCGCCGCGACAGCTACAGATACGCAGTATTTT.

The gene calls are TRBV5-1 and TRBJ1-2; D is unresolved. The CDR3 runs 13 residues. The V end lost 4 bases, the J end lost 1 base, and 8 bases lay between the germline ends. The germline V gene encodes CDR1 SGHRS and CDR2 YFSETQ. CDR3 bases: TGCGCCAGCAGCCCGACGGATAACTATGGCTACACCTTC. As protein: CASSPTDNYGYTF.

CDR3 loop: CASSLEEKRDGYTF. CDR3 coding DNA: TGTGCCAGCAGCTTAGAAGAGAAAAGGGATGGCTACACCTTC. This sequence joins TRBV13 and TRBJ1-2; D gene uncertain. CDR1 and CDR2 (germline): PRHDT, FYEKMQ (reference sequence). CDR3 length equals 14 residues. V was shortened by 1 base and J by 6 bases, with 12 bases between the two germline ends. Drawing the rest from reference TRBV13 and TRBJ1-2, the complete variable domain is AAGVIQSPRHLIKEKRETATLKCYPIPRHDTVYWYQQGPGQDPQFLISFYEKMQSDKGSIPDRFSAQQFSDYHSELNMSSLELGDSALYFCASSLEEKRDGYTFGSGTRLTVV.

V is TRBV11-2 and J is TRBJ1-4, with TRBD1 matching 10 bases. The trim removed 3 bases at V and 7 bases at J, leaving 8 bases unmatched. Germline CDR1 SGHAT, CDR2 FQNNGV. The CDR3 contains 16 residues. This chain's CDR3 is CASSLGDRGIGEKLFF. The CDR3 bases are TGTGCCAGCAGCTTGGGGGACAGGGGTATCGGTGAAAAACTGTTTTTT.

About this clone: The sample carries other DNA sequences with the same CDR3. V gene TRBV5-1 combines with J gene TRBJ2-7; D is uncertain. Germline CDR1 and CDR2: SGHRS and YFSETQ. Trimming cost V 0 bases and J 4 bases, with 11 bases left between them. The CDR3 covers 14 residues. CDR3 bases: TGCGCCAGCAGCTTGGCAGGCACAGCTTACGAGCAGTACTTC. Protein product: CASSLAGTAYEQYF.

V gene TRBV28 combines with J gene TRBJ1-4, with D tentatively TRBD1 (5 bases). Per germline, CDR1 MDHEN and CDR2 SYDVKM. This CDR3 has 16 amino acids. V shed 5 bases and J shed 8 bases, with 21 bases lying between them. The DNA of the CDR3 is TGTGCCAGCAGTGCCGGGACGGCCCTACCAGGGGAAAAACTGTTTTTT. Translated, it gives CASSAGTALPGEKLFF.

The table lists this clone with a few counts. The CDR3 spells CASSWAGRNEKLFF. The CDR3, as DNA: TGTGCCAGCAGCTGGGCCGGAAGGAATGAAAAACTGTTTTTT. The chain employs TRBV7-9 and TRBJ1-4; D call uncertain. This CDR3 comprises 14 residues. Germline V CDR1 and CDR2: SEHNR, FQNEAQ (reference sequence). V lost 4 bases to trimming and J lost 5 bases, with 11 bases between them.

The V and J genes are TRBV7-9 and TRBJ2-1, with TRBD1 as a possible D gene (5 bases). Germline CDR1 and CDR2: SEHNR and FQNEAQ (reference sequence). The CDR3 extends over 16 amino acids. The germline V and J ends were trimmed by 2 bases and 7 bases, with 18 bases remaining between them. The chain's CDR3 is CASSLSLGAIGNEQFF. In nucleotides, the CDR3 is TGTGCCAGCAGCTTAAGTCTAGGGGCAATTGGGAATGAGCAGTTCTTC. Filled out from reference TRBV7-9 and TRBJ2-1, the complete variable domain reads DTGVSQNPRHKITKRGQNVTFRCDPISEHNRLYWYRQTLGQGPEFLTYFQNEAQLEKSRLLSDRFSAERPKGSFSTLEIQRTEQGDSAMYLCASSLSLGAIGNEQFFGPGTRLTVL.

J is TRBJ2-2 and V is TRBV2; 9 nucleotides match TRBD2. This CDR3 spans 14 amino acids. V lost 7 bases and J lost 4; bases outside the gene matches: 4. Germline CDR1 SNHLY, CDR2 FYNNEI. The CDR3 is CASTGLARTGELFF. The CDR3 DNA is TGTGCCAGCACAGGACTAGCGCGCACCGGGGAGCTGTTTTTT. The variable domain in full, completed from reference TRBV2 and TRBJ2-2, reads EPEVTQTPSHQVTQMGQEVILRCVPISNHLYFYWYRQILGQKVEFLVSFYNNEISEKSEIFDDQFSVERPDGSNFTLKIRSTKLEDSAMYFCASTGLARTGELFFGEGSRLTVL.